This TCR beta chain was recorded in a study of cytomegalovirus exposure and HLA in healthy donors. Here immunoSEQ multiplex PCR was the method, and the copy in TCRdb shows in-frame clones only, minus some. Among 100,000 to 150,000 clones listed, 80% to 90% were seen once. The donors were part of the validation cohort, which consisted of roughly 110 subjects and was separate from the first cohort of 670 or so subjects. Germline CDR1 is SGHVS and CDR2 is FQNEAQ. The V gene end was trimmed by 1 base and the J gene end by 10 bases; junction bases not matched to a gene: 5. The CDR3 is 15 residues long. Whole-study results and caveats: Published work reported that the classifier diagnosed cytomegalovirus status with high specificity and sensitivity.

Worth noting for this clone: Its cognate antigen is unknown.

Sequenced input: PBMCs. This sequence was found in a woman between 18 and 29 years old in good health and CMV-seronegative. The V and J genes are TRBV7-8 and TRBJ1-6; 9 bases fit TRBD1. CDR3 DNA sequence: TGTGCCAGCAGCTTAGGAAACAGGGGGCTATCACCCCTCCACTTT. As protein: CASSLGNRGLSPLHF.